Detailed here is one TCR beta chain. These data are taken from a study of T-cell memory formation after mild COVID-19. V was pared by 3 bases and J by 5 bases, with 2 bases of the junction left unmatched. The CDR3 runs to 12 residues. CDR1 and CDR2 (germline): DFQATT, SNEGSKA (reference sequence). TCRdb used MiXCR to reprocess the 5' RACE reads, holding one entry per CDR3 protein. The sample contains 450,000 to 650,000 distinct CDR3 sequences, about 20% of which appear only once. The sequence derives from an adult woman who had mild COVID-19 (a few samples of this study predate the infection). Cell type and time point are not known. Sequencing was performed on PBMCs or a T cell subset sorted from them (not recorded which). V gene TRBV20-1 combines with J gene TRBJ1-2; 8 nucleotides line up with TRBD1. In DNA form, the CDR3 reads TGCAGTGCTAGTACAGGGGGATATGGCTACACCTTC. Protein: CSASTGGYGYTF.